The clone carrying this TCR beta chain has a single count. Its antigen is undetermined. The assay was immunoSEQ multiplex PCR, and TCRdb's table has in-frame clones only and misses some. The data hold about 26,000 clones, with roughly four fifths observed a single time. The unexposed donors gave CD4+ T cells in about 2011-2018, prior to COVID-19. Isolation of CD4+ T cells took place after around 11 days in culture. The record originates from a study of CD4 T cells in relation to SARS-CoV-2 and coronaviruses. Study background: PBMCs were cultured with antigen for nine to ten days before TCR beta sequencing. Crossreactive spike epitopes shared across donors were mapped to their HLA restriction.

The CDR3 contains 16 residues. The germline gives CDR1 SGHTA, CDR2 FQGNSA. Trimming cost V 0 bases and J 0 bases; bases outside gene matches: 3. The chain has TRBV7-2 and TRBJ2-7; 9 nucleotides match TRBD1. This clonotype originated in a human donor in good health. The source material was CD4+ T cells from PBMCs, cultured in vitro. CDR3 in amino acids: CASSLAPTGGSYEQYF. CDR3 DNA: TGTGCCAGCAGCTTAGCCCCGACAGGGGGCTCCTACGAGCAGTACTTC.